The clone carrying this T cell receptor (beta chain) was picked up one time. Antigen specificity is unknown. The source of the sample is a study of a mutant IDH1 vaccine in newly diagnosed glioma. Profiling relied on immunoSEQ multiplex PCR, and the TCRdb table lists in-frame clones only, not all of them. The sample includes about 51,000 clones, around four fifths of them seen just once. Time point here: week 5, during vaccination. Topical imiquimod accompanied each vaccine dose, which consisted of 300 ug of mutant IDH1 20-mer peptide. The receptor was derived from a woman between 40 and 55 years old with glioma. Sequencing was performed on PBMCs, taken from a glioma patient whose treatment included an IDH1 peptide vaccine.

The CDR3 loop reads CASSLGQGKGNTEAFF. CDR3 bases: TGTGCCAGCAGCCTGGGCCAGGGGAAAGGGAACACTGAAGCTTTCTTT. The V call is TRBV5-5, the J call TRBJ1-1, with D perhaps matching TRBD1 (6 bases). Trimming took off 4 bases at V and 1 base at J, with 17 bases between the two ends. Germline lookup yields CDR1 SGHKS and CDR2 YYEKEE (reference sequence). The CDR3 loop spans 16 amino acids.